Following are 32 T cell receptor beta chains from one sample sequenced in a study of CD8+CD57+ T cells in acquired aplastic anemia. Patients selected for sequencing had displayed CD8+CD57+ cell expansion by flow cytometry. Genomic DNA, the template, was used for profiling of the TCR beta VDJ and CDR3. TCRdb recomputed calls from the reads with MiXCR, one row per CDR3 protein. This sample carries under 500,000 distinct CDR3 sequences, about a third of them seen once, and the ten largest clones take 0.82%. The sequenced sample consisted of sorted CD4+, CD8+, or CD8+CD57+ T cells (not recorded which) from PBMCs. The receptors derive from a human donor with aplastic anemia.

The chain carries TRBV19 and TRBJ1-1; perhaps TRBD1 as D (5 bases). Germline-derived CDR1 and CDR2 are LNHDA and SQIVND (reference sequence). The CDR3 length is 11 residues. Trimming removed 6 bases at V and 11 bases at J, with 13 bases between. Written as DNA, the CDR3 is TGTGCCAGTAGCCGGACACGGAAGGCTTTCTTT. Encoded protein: CASSRTRKAFF.

The V and J genes are TRBV10-1 and TRBJ1-5; 7 positions agree with TRBD1. From germline, CDR1 is WNHNN and CDR2 SYGVQD (reference sequence). The CDR3 runs to 18 residues. J gave up 2 bases and V 6 bases, and 16 bases lay outside the gene matches. This CDR3 reads CASRDGKGAGLGNQPQHF. The CDR3 region has the DNA TGCGCCAGCAGAGACGGGAAGGGGGCGGGTCTAGGCAATCAGCCCCAGCATTTT.

To note about this clonotype: A read error may explain this, as a much larger clone is one base away. The V call is TRBV19, the J call TRBJ1-1; 7 bases fit TRBD1. The germline V gene has CDR1 LNHDA and CDR2 SQIVND (reference sequence). The CDR3 runs 14 residues. The junction had 9 bases not matched to a gene; V was cut back by 4 bases and J by 7 bases. The CDR3 DNA sequence: TGTGCCAGTAGTACCCAGGGGGGCCGCATTGAAGCTTTCTTT. This codes for CASSTQGGRIEAFF.

The chain couples TRBV5-1 to TRBJ2-5; D remains unclear. Germline V CDR1 and CDR2: SGHRS, YFSETQ. V lost 2 bases and J 1 base, leaving 9 bases between the germline ends. This CDR3 has 14 amino acids. In nucleotides, the CDR3 is TGCGCCAGCAGCTTCAGCCATTCCCAAGAGACCCAGTACTTC. It specifies CASSFSHSQETQYF.

This clonotype has a handful of counts. The rearrangement links TRBV2 to TRBJ2-1; weak D call: TRBD1 (7 bases). CDR3 size: 13 residues. Germline V gives CDR1 SNHLY, CDR2 FYNNEI. Deletions cut 10 bases from V and 6 bases from J, with 16 bases between. CDR3 sequence (DNA): TGTGCCACCCAGGGGGACTTTTCCAATGAGCAGTTCTTC. Amino acid sequence: CATQGDFSNEQFF.

A few counts support this clonotype. J is TRBJ1-2 and V is TRBV29-1; tentative D call: TRBD1 (5 bases). Looked up from germline, CDR1 is SQVTM and CDR2 is ANQGSEA. CDR3 size: 13 residues. Trimming removed 4 bases at V and 1 base at J, with 10 bases between. CDR3 nucleotide sequence: TGCAGCGTTGTGGACACCGATAACTATGGCTACACCTTC. Residues: CSVVDTDNYGYTF. Filled out from reference TRBV29-1 and TRBJ1-2, the complete variable domain reads SAVISQKPSRDICQRGTSLTIQCQVDSQVTMMFWYRQQPGQSLTLIATANQGSEATYESGFVIDKFPISRPNLTFSTLTVSNMSPEDSSIYLCSVVDTDNYGYTFGSGTRLTVV.

This clonotype was found a few times. The chain is built from TRBV19 and TRBJ1-3; 11 bases are shared with TRBD1. Looked up from germline, CDR1 is LNHDA and CDR2 is SQIVND (reference sequence). The length of the CDR3 is 17 residues. V was clipped by 3 bases and J by 3 bases; unmatched bases: 7. The CDR3 loop reads CASSILGQGAFGNTIYF. The DNA for the CDR3 is TGTGCCAGTAGTATTCTCGGACAGGGGGCCTTTGGAAACACCATATATTTT.

Remarks on this clonotype: This may arise from a read error, as a much more abundant clone is one base away. This chain links TRBV6-5 with TRBJ1-5; tentative D call: TRBD1 (5 bases). The CDR3 length is 14 residues. Germline V gives CDR1 MNHEY, CDR2 SVGAGI. V lost 2 bases, J lost 6 bases, and 11 bases lay in between. The CDR3 DNA follows: TGTGCCAGCAGTTACCGCACTGACAGTCAGCCCCAGCATTTT. This sequence encodes CASSYRTDSQPQHF.

The J gene is TRBJ1-2, the V gene TRBV4-1; D might be TRBD1 (5 bases). Germline CDR1 and CDR2: MGHRA and YSYEKL. The CDR3 covers 14 residues. Trimming stripped 2 bases from V and 1 base from J, with 8 bases between. CDR3 in DNA: TGCGCCAGCAGCCAACGTGACAGTAACTATGGCTACACCTTC. It yields the protein CASSQRDSNYGYTF.

Ten or more counts support this clonotype. This sequence joins TRBV19 and TRBJ1-4; D gene ambiguous. CDR3 length: 14 amino acids. V was trimmed by 4 bases and J by 8 bases, leaving 14 bases between them. Germline V CDR1 and CDR2: LNHDA, SQIVND (reference sequence). CDR3 nucleotide sequence: TGTGCCAGTAGTACCAGCCGGTTCGGGGAAAAACTGTTTTTT. Translation gives CASSTSRFGEKLFF. The variable domain in full, with the rest retrieved from reference TRBV19 and TRBJ1-4, is DGGITQSPKYLFRKEGQNVTLSCEQNLNHDAMYWYRQDPGQGLRLIYYSQIVNDFQKGDIAEGYSVSREKKESFPLTVTSAQKNPTAFYLCASSTSRFGEKLFFGSGTQLSVL.

This clonotype was observed many times. The rearrangement joins TRBV7-6 to TRBJ2-7, with TRBD2 matching over 10 bases. The V segment lost 1 base and the J segment 0 bases; nucleotides outside the gene matches: 6. The CDR3 is 17 amino acids. CDR1 and CDR2 from the germline V gene are SGHVS and FNYEAQ. The CDR3 nucleotides are TGTGCCAGCAGCTTAGTTAGGACTAGCGGAAGCTCCTACGAGCAGTACTTC. Translated: CASSLVRTSGSSYEQYF.

The genes are TRBV6-5 and TRBJ2-3; 10 positions match TRBD2. CDR1 and CDR2 (germline): MNHEY, SVGAGI. The CDR3 sequence is 15 residues long. V shed 2 bases and J 6 bases; nucleotides not matched to a gene: 5. CDR3 residues: CASSYLAGVMDTQYF. The CDR3 DNA reads as TGTGCCAGCAGTTACCTAGCGGGAGTTATGGATACGCAGTATTTT.

This clonotype was detected ten times or more. V is TRBV7-9 and J is TRBJ1-1, with a tentative D call TRBD1 (5 bases). V was cut by 2 bases and J by 3 bases, with 7 bases left in between. The CDR3 loop spans 13 amino acids. Germline-derived CDR1 and CDR2 are SEHNR and FQNEAQ (reference sequence). This CDR3 is CASSLIGDTEAFF. CDR3 DNA: TGTGCCAGCAGCTTAATAGGGGACACTGAAGCTTTCTTT.

CDR3 protein: CASSQDRGWLGVTNEKLFF. DNA of the CDR3: TGTGCCAGCAGCCAAGATCGGGGATGGCTGGGGGTAACTAATGAAAAACTGTTTTTT. This chain joins TRBV14 and TRBJ1-4, with a tentative D call TRBD1 (5 bases). The CDR3 is 19 residues long. Germline V gene sequence: CDR1 SGHDN, CDR2 FVKESK. V was cut by 0 bases and J by 1 base, with 18 bases left in between.

The chain employs TRBV2 and TRBJ1-5, with D uncertain. The germline V gene has CDR1 SNHLY and CDR2 FYNNEI. V was trimmed by 6 bases and J by 4 bases, leaving 10 bases between them. This CDR3 has 13 amino acids. CDR3 bases: TGTGCCAGCAGCGGCGACCATAATCAGCCCCAGCATTTT. It yields the protein CASSGDHNQPQHF.

This clonotype has just a few counts. The chain links TRBV30 to TRBJ1-2; 8 positions agree with TRBD1. Trimming removed 5 bases from V and 4 bases from J; junction bases left unmatched: 9. Germline assignment: CDR1 GTSNPN and CDR2 SVGIG (reference sequence). This CDR3 is built from 14 residues. Here the CDR3 reads CAWDGQGVGYGYTF. For the CDR3, the DNA is TGTGCCTGGGACGGACAGGGTGTGGGCTATGGCTACACCTTC.

A few counts support this clonotype. The chain recombines TRBV30 with TRBJ1-1; no definite D call. This CDR3 is 11 amino acids long. Trimming took off 5 bases at V and 4 bases at J, with 8 bases between the two ends. In germline, CDR1 is GTSNPN, CDR2 SVGIG (reference sequence). The chain's CDR3 is CAWGRLTEAFF. Here the CDR3 DNA reads TGTGCCTGGGGACGGCTCACTGAAGCTTTCTTT.

V and J are TRBV7-9 and TRBJ2-3; 9 bases map to TRBD1. CDR1 SEHNR and CDR2 FQNEAQ come from the germline V gene (reference sequence). Germline trimming cut 3 bases from V and 6 bases from J; bases unmatched to any gene: 4. CDR3 length equals 14 residues. The chain's CDR3 is CASSLDRGWDTQYF. Written as DNA, the CDR3 is TGTGCCAGCAGCTTGGACAGGGGTTGGGATACGCAGTATTTT. Supplemented by reference TRBV7-9 and TRBJ2-3, the full variable domain reads DTGVSQNPRHKITKRGQNVTFRCDPISEHNRLYWYRQTLGQGPEFLTYFQNEAQLEKSRLLSDRFSAERPKGSFSTLEIQRTEQGDSAMYLCASSLDRGWDTQYFGPGTRLTVL.

V gene TRBV12-3 or TRBV12-4 combines with J gene TRBJ2-1; 7 nucleotides match TRBD2. The CDR3 is 15 amino acids. The V segment lost 7 bases and the J segment 6 bases; nucleotides outside the gene matches: 12. CDR3: CASNPGGRVGNEQFF. CDR3 nucleotides: TGTGCCAGCAACCCCGGAGGGAGGGTGGGCAATGAGCAGTTCTTC.

Details on this clonotype: A much larger clone lies a single base off, so this may be a read error. The chain recombines TRBV10-3 with TRBJ2-1; 10 bases fit TRBD1. Trimming cost V 11 bases and J 6 bases; bases outside gene matches: 10. Per germline, CDR1 ENHRY and CDR2 SYGVKD. The CDR3 is made up of 14 amino acids. The CDR3 region is CAVKPGQGSNEQFF. In DNA form, the CDR3 reads TGTGCCGTTAAGCCGGGACAGGGGTCCAATGAGCAGTTCTTC.

As regards this clonotype: This may stem from a read error, because a much larger clone lies one nucleotide away. The chain carries TRBV19 and TRBJ2-7; 8 positions agree with TRBD1. The CDR3 loop spans 14 amino acids. Germline CDR1 reads LNHDA; CDR2 reads SQIVND (reference sequence). The CDR3 sequence is CASSARDRSYERYF. CDR3 nucleotide sequence: TGTGCCAGTAGTGCCCGGGACAGGTCCTACGAGCGGTACTTC. Full variable domain (remainder filled in from reference TRBV19 and TRBJ2-7): DGGITQSPKYLFRKEGQNVTLSCEQNLNHDAMYWYRQDPGQGLRLIYYSQIVNDFQKGDIAEGYSVSREKKESFPLTVTSAQKNPTAFYLCASSARDRSYERYFGPGTRLTVT.

The rearrangement links TRBV9 to TRBJ2-7; D not certain. The DNA end favors TRBJ2-1, so the J call may be wrong. The CDR3 length is 14 residues. Germline V gene data show CDR1 as SGDLS and CDR2 as YYNGEE. The CDR3 is CASSVAGRYNEQFF. Written as DNA, the CDR3 is TGTGCCAGCAGCGTAGCCGGTCGGTACAATGAGCAGTTCTTC.

The gene calls are TRBV19 and TRBJ1-5; TRBD1 matches 10 bases. CDR3 size: 14 residues. Germline CDR1 is LNHDA and CDR2 is SQIVND (reference sequence). Trimming cost V 6 bases and J 7 bases; bases outside gene matches: 6. Here the CDR3 reads CASRAMDRGQPQHF. Here the CDR3 DNA reads TGTGCCAGTAGGGCGATGGACAGGGGGCAGCCCCAGCATTTT. The full variable domain, completed using reference TRBV19 and TRBJ1-5, is DGGITQSPKYLFRKEGQNVTLSCEQNLNHDAMYWYRQDPGQGLRLIYYSQIVNDFQKGDIAEGYSVSREKKESFPLTVTSAQKNPTAFYLCASRAMDRGQPQHFGDGTRLSIL.

With regard to this clonotype: A much larger clone lies a single base off, so this may be a read error. The J gene is TRBJ2-1, the V gene TRBV7-9; unclear D gene. Germline V gives CDR1 SEHNR, CDR2 FQNEAQ (reference sequence). This CDR3 is 10 amino acids long. The CDR3 spells CASSGNEQSF. The DNA of the CDR3 is TGTGCCAGCAGCGGCAATGAGCAGTCCTTC.

As DNA, the CDR3 is TGTGCCAGCAGCTTAATAGTCAGGAACACTGAAGCTTTCTTT. It yields the protein CASSLIVRNTEAFF. The rearrangement uses TRBV7-2 and TRBJ1-1; no definite D call. V shed 2 bases and J shed 1 base, with 8 bases lying between them. CDR3 length: 14 residues. The V gene's germline CDR1 is SGHTA and CDR2 FQGNSA.

The J gene is TRBJ2-3, the V gene TRBV5-4; TRBD2 agrees at 7 bases. CDR3 length: 16 residues. Germline V lookup: CDR1 SGHNT, CDR2 YYREEE (reference sequence). The ends lost 2 bases at V and 3 bases at J; junction bases unmatched: 9. CDR3 in DNA: TGTGCCAGCAGCTTTTGGGGGGGAGGTCAAACAGATACGCAGTATTTT. Encoded protein: CASSFWGGGQTDTQYF.

This clonotype has ten or more counts. The chain carries TRBV10-2 and TRBJ1-1; D gene uncertain. Germline V gives CDR1 WSHSY, CDR2 SAAADI. The V gene lost 2 bases and the J gene lost 1 base, with 11 bases spanning the gap. This CDR3 spans 15 amino acids. This chain's CDR3 is CASSEPSSANTEAFF. The CDR3 region has the DNA TGCGCCAGCAGTGAGCCCTCCTCAGCGAACACTGAAGCTTTCTTT.

This clonotype turned up a few times. The chain combines TRBV9 with TRBJ1-1; weak D call: TRBD1 (5 bases). The V end was cut by 5 bases, the J end by 2 bases, with 19 bases between. This CDR3 has 16 residues. Germline V gives CDR1 SGDLS, CDR2 YYNGEE. CDR3 amino acids: CASRDASRDSNTEAFF. CDR3 coding DNA: TGTGCCAGCAGGGACGCATCCCGAGACAGTAACACTGAAGCTTTCTTT. Full variable domain (remainder filled in from reference TRBV9 and TRBJ1-1): DSGVTQTPKHLITATGQRVTLRCSPRSGDLSVYWYQQSLDQGLQFLIQYYNGEERAKGNILERFSAQQFPDLHSELNLSSLELGDSALYFCASRDASRDSNTEAFFGQGTRLTVV.

This clonotype has ten or more counts. V is TRBV2 and J is TRBJ1-5; D remains unclear. CDR1 SNHLY and CDR2 FYNNEI come from the germline V gene. Trimming removed 1 base at V and 6 bases at J, with 13 bases between. The CDR3 totals 15 residues. The CDR3 here is CASSEEAGVGQPQHF. Written as DNA, the CDR3 is TGTGCCAGCAGTGAAGAGGCGGGCGTAGGTCAGCCCCAGCATTTT.

This chain connects TRBV20-1 to TRBJ2-6; a weak D match, TRBD1 (6 bases). This CDR3 spans 17 amino acids. V shed 3 bases and J shed 0 bases, with 15 bases lying between them. Germline lookup yields CDR1 DFQATT and CDR2 SNEGSKA (reference sequence). The CDR3 DNA is TGCAGTGCTAGGGATGCAGGGGATTCCTCTGGGGCCAACGTCCTGACTTTC. This gives the protein CSARDAGDSSGANVLTF.

This clonotype was detected a few times. The rearrangement links TRBV6-1 to TRBJ1-2; 7 bases line up with TRBD1. Germline lookup yields CDR1 MNHNS and CDR2 SASEGT. J gave up 2 bases and V 6 bases, and 12 bases lay outside the gene matches. This CDR3 contains 16 residues. CDR3 loop: CASSSGSGTANYGYTF. For the CDR3, the DNA is TGTGCCAGCAGCTCCGGGTCCGGGACAGCAAACTATGGCTACACCTTC.

The V call is TRBV20-1, the J call TRBJ2-1, with D possibly TRBD1 on 7 matching bases. V was cut by 1 base and J by 4 bases, with 14 bases left in between. Germline-derived CDR1 and CDR2 are DFQATT and SNEGSKA (reference sequence). This CDR3 comprises 15 residues. The CDR3 coding sequence is TGCAGTGCTAGAGTAGCCAGGGGGGCTTACAATGAGCAGTTCTTC. Translating gives CSARVARGAYNEQFF.